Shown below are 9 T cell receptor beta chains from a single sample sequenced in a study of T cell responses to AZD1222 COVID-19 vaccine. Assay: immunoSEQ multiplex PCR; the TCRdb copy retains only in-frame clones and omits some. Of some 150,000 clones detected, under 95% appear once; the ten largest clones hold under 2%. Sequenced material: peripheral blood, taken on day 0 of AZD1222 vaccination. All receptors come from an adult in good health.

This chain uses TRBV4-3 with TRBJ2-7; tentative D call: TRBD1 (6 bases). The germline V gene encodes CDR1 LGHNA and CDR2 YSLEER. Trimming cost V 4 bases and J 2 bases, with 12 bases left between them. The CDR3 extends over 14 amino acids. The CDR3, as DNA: TGCGCCAGCAGCCTACAACGGACAGCCTACGAGCAGTACTTC. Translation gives CASSLQRTAYEQYF.

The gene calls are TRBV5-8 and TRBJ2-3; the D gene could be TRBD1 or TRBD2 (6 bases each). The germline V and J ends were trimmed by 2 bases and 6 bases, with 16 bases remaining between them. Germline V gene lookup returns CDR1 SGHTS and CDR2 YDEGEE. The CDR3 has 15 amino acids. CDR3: CASSFSGALRDTQYF. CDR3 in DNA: TGTGCCAGCAGCTTTTCGGGGGCCCTCCGCGATACGCAGTATTTT.

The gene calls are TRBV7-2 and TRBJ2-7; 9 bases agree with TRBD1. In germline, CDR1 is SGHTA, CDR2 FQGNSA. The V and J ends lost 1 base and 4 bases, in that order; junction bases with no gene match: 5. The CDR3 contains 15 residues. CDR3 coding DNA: TGTGCCAGCAGCTTAGTCGGACAGGGGACGTACGAGCAGTACTTC. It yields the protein CASSLVGQGTYEQYF.

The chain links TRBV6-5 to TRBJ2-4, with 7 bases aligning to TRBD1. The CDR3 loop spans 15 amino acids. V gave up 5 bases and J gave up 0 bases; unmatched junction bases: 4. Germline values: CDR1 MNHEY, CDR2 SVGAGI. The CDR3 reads CASSRQGQAKNIQYF. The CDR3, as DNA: TGTGCCAGCAGTCGACAGGGACAAGCCAAAAACATTCAGTACTTC.

The CDR3: CASSSLGRVEEQYF. The CDR3 DNA reads TGTGCCAGCAGTTCCCTTGGCAGGGTAGAAGAGCAGTACTTC. The chain recombines TRBV27 with TRBJ2-7, with D possibly being TRBD1 (5 bases). Trimming left V 4 bases short and J 7 bases short, with 17 bases between. Germline V lookup: CDR1 MNHEY, CDR2 SMNVEV (reference sequence). This CDR3 comprises 14 residues.

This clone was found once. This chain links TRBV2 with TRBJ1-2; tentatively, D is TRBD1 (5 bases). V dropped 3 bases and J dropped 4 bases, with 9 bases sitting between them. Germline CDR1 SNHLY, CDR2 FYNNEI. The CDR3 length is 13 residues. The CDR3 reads CASSDSGRYGYTF. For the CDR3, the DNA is TGTGCCAGCAGTGATTCAGGGCGCTATGGCTACACCTTC.

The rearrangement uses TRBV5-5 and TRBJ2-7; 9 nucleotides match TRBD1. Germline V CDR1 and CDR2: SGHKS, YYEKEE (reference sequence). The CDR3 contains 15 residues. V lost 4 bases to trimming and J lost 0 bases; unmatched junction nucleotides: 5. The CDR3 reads CASSLGQGFSYEQYF. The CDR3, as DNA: TGTGCCAGCAGCCTGGGACAGGGATTCTCCTACGAGCAGTACTTC.

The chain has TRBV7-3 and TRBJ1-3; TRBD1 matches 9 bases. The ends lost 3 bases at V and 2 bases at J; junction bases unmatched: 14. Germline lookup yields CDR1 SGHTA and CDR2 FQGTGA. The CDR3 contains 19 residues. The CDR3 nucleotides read TGTGCCAGCAGCTTCAAGGACAGGGGACCTGGGGACCCTGGAAACACCATATATTTT. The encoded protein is CASSFKDRGPGDPGNTIYF.

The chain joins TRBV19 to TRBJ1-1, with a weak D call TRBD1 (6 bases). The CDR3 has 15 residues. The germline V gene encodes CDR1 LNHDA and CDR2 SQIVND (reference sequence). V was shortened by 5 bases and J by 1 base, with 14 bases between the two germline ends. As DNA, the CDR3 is TGTGCCAGTAGTCGGGGGCTACCAAAGAACACTGAAGCTTTCTTT. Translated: CASSRGLPKNTEAFF.